These 6 T cell receptor beta chains came from one sample sequenced in a study of regulatory T cells in long-lasting Graves disease. The time point denotes: newly diagnosed GD, antithyroid drugs for less than 3 months. There was RNA extracted from PBMCs, and the TCR library was made from it. Through Arm-PCR of CDR3 regions and iRepertoire HTBI primers, TCR beta libraries were built. TCRdb fed the multiplex PCR reads into MiXCR, producing one record per CDR3 protein. The sample has some 460,000 distinct CDR3 sequences; roughly 17% are singletons. These records were also assigned to another study, of T cells in Graves' hyperthyroidism and ophthalmopathy.

The sample was peripheral blood mononuclear cells (PBMCs), taken at new diagnosis, from a patient treated with antithyroid drugs. These receptors were taken from a man aged 35 to 55 with Graves disease.

This clonotype turned up a few times. The V gene is TRBV28, the J gene TRBJ1-5; D is undetermined. The CDR3 is 13 amino acids. V lost 3 bases and J 0 bases, leaving 3 bases between the germline ends. The germline CDR1 and CDR2 sequences are MDHEN and SYDVKM. CDR3 bases: TGTGCCAGCAGTTTGTTTAGCAATCAGCCCCAGCATTTT. It codes for CASSLFSNQPQHF.

Comments on this clonotype: This probably arose from a read error, given a far larger clone one base away. DNA for the CDR3: TGTGCCAGCAGCTCCTACCTAGGGTCCCAGGGATGGGAGCAGTTCTTC. This gives the protein CASSSYLGSQGWEQFF. The rearrangement links TRBV7-9 to TRBJ2-1, with D possibly TRBD1 on 5 matching bases. The CDR3 totals 16 residues. CDR1 SEHNR and CDR2 FQNEAQ come from the germline V gene (reference sequence). Between the trimmed V and J ends, which lost 4 bases and 10 bases, there was a span of 23 bases.

This clonotype was seen many times. The chain links TRBV11-2 to TRBJ2-7; 10 bases agree with TRBD2. From germline, CDR1 is SGHAT and CDR2 FQNNGV. Losses at the gene ends were 5 bases for V and 11 bases for J; bases not matched to a gene: 15. The CDR3 totals 15 residues. CDR3 sequence: CASSRKTSGPGAEYF. In DNA form, the CDR3 reads TGTGCCAGCAGCCGAAAGACTAGCGGGCCTGGAGCGGAGTACTTC.

This clonotype was recorded at least ten times. The genes are TRBV2 and TRBJ1-5; D not certain. The CDR3 totals 15 residues. CDR1 and CDR2 (germline): SNHLY, FYNNEI. V was cut by 8 bases and J by 7 bases, with 21 bases left in between. The CDR3 nucleotides read TGTGCCAGCCGACTGGCGGGCAGCTCATGGCAGCCCCAGCATTTT. Protein product: CASRLAGSSWQPQHF.

J is TRBJ1-6 and V is TRBV9, with D unresolved. Germline CDR1 and CDR2: SGDLS and YYNGEE. V was trimmed by 3 bases and J by 10 bases, leaving 11 bases between them. This CDR3 has 13 residues. For the CDR3, the DNA is TGTGCCAGCAGCGCCGCGGGAGGGTCACCCCTCCACTTT. As protein: CASSAAGGSPLHF.

There are many counts of this clonotype. This sequence joins TRBV28 and TRBJ2-3; D not resolved. The J call is doubtful: the DNA matches TRBJ2-7 better. The CDR3 loop spans 15 amino acids. Per germline, CDR1 MDHEN and CDR2 SYDVKM. DNA of the CDR3: TGTGCCAGCAGTTCAAGACTGACACCTACGACGGTGCAGTACTTC. This translates into CASSSRLTPTTVQYF.